The 6 T cell receptor beta chains presented below share a single source sample, sequenced in a study of cytomegalovirus exposure and HLA in healthy donors. Use of 60 Vbeta and 13 Jbeta primers characterized the PCR. Method: immunoSEQ multiplex PCR; TCRdb's copy keeps in-frame clones and lacks some. The table lists just over 150,000 clones, roughly 80% of them singletons. The specimen sequenced was PBMCs. Receptors originate from a man aged 18 to 29 in good health and CMV-seronegative.

The V gene is TRBV29-1, the J gene TRBJ1-4, with 10 positions matching TRBD1. Looked up from germline, CDR1 is SQVTM and CDR2 is ANQGSEA. The CDR3 is 13 residues long. V lost 4 bases to trimming and J lost 4 bases; unmatched junction nucleotides: 0. The CDR3 DNA is TGCAGCGTTGGGACAGGGGGTAATGAAAAACTGTTTTTT. This translates into CSVGTGGNEKLFF.

This clone was found once. The V and J genes are TRBV19 and TRBJ2-1, with a possible D match to TRBD1 (5 bases). Per the germline V gene, CDR1 is LNHDA and CDR2 is SQIVND (reference sequence). CDR3 size: 15 residues. V was trimmed by 5 bases and J by 12 bases, leaving 23 bases between them. CDR3 amino acids: CASSPRGVSGYGQFF. CDR3 DNA sequence: TGTGCCAGTAGTCCCCGTGGGGTATCAGGGTATGGGCAGTTCTTC.

This clone was detected once. The DNA for the CDR3 is TGTGCCAGCAGCTTAATTCTCGGGGGTCCAGATACGCAGTATTTT. It specifies CASSLILGGPDTQYF. The J gene is TRBJ2-3, the V gene TRBV7-3; the D gene is possibly TRBD2 (6 bases). The CDR3 runs 15 residues. Germline V gives CDR1 SGHTA, CDR2 FQGTGA. Trimming stripped 1 base from V and 4 bases from J, with 12 bases between.

The chain joins TRBV7-8 to TRBJ2-7; weak D call: TRBD1 (5 bases). The CDR3 runs 13 residues. The V gene lost 5 bases and the J gene lost 6 bases, with 14 bases spanning the gap. Germline assignment: CDR1 SGHVS and CDR2 FQNEAQ. Written as DNA, the CDR3 is TGTGCCAGCAGCCCATCCCTTAGGGGCGAGCAGTACTTC. Translation gives CASSPSLRGEQYF. Based on the CDR3 plus reference TRBV7-8 and TRBJ2-7, the full variable domain is GAGVSQSPRYKVAKRGQDVALRCDPISGHVSLFWYQQALGQGPEFLTYFQNEAQLDKSGLPSDRFFAERPEGSVSTLKIQRTQQEDSAVYLCASSPSLRGEQYFGPGTRLTVT.

The chain links TRBV28 to TRBJ2-7, with a possible D match to TRBD1 (5 bases). V lost 3 bases and J 3 bases, leaving 6 bases between the germline ends. The CDR3 has 12 residues. Per germline, CDR1 MDHEN and CDR2 SYDVKM. CDR3 nucleotides: TGTGCCAGCAGTTTTAGGGGCTACGAGCAGTACTTC. It codes for CASSFRGYEQYF. Supplemented by reference TRBV28 and TRBJ2-7, the full variable domain reads DVKVTQSSRYLVKRTGEKVFLECVQDMDHENMFWYRQDPGLGLRLIYFSYDVKMKEKGDIPEGYSVSREKKERFSLILESASTNQTSMYLCASSFRGYEQYFGPGTRLTVT.

This rearrangement joins TRBV5-6 to TRBJ2-5; tentative D call: TRBD1 (6 bases). The V gene's germline CDR1 is SGHDT and CDR2 YYEEEE. V was cut by 2 bases and J by 5 bases, with 13 bases left in between. CDR3 size: 14 residues. CDR3 sequence: CASSLRTAQETQYF. DNA for the CDR3: TGTGCCAGCAGCTTAAGGACAGCCCAGGAGACCCAGTACTTC.